A single sample is the source of the 9 T cell receptor beta chains below, sequenced in a study of post-analysis software for immune sequencing data. Findings of the study overall: The five TRBV segments detected at higher frequency in patients than in controls included TRBV5-6, TRBV5-1 and TRBV20-1.

Which antigens these TCRs recognize remains unknown. TCR beta cDNA libraries had unique molecular identifiers. TCRdb redid the calling of the PCR reads with MiXCR, one entry per CDR3 protein. The table lists 450,000 to 700,000 distinct CDR3 sequences, roughly two fifths of them singletons. The material sequenced was blood. The receptors were sampled from a girl aged 5-17 years with multiple sclerosis.

The V call is TRBV5-1, the J call TRBJ2-1; D remains unclear. The ends were cut back, 3 bases at V and 10 bases at J, with 14 bases in the middle. This CDR3 region has 13 residues. CDR1 and CDR2 (germline): SGHRS, YFSETQ. In nucleotides, the CDR3 is TGCGCCAGCAGCTCCCAGACCGTCGGGGAGCAGTTCTTC. Translating gives CASSSQTVGEQFF.

The V call is TRBV29-1, the J call TRBJ1-1; unclear D gene. Germline lookup yields CDR1 SQVTM and CDR2 ANQGSEA. The CDR3 runs to 15 residues. Trimming took 6 bases from V and 6 from J, leaving 23 bases between them. CDR3 DNA: TGCAGCGTCGCCGGGCGTCTAGACGAACGGGCTGAAGCTTTCTTT. Amino acids: CSVAGRLDERAEAFF.

This chain links TRBV20-1 with TRBJ2-4, with D maybe TRBD2 (7 bases). Germline V gene data show CDR1 as DFQATT and CDR2 as SNEGSKA (reference sequence). V dropped 6 bases and J dropped 0 bases, with 15 bases sitting between them. CDR3 length equals 15 residues. The CDR3 coding sequence is TGCAGTGCCCATGGGGGGGGCTTAGCCAAAAACATTCAGTACTTC. Residues: CSAHGGGLAKNIQYF.

This clonotype was seen a handful of times. The J gene is TRBJ2-1, the V gene TRBV29-1, with D tentatively TRBD1 (6 bases). The CDR3 contains 10 residues. V lost 7 bases, J lost 10 bases, and 11 bases lay in between. CDR1 SQVTM and CDR2 ANQGSEA come from the germline V gene. The CDR3 protein is CSARGTEQFF. The CDR3 DNA reads as TGCAGCGCAAGGGGGACAGAGCAGTTCTTC.

This clonotype was detected only once. The CDR3 nucleotides are TGCGCCAGCAGACCGGGACAGGGGGTCTCCTACGAGCAGTACTTC. This gives the protein CASRPGQGVSYEQYF. The rearrangement joins TRBV5-1 to TRBJ2-7; 11 bases agree with TRBD1. The CDR3 contains 15 residues. The V and J ends lost 5 bases and 0 bases, in that order; junction bases with no gene match: 4. Germline V CDR1 and CDR2: SGHRS, YFSETQ.

This sequence joins TRBV6-1 and TRBJ2-6; 8 bases are a match to TRBD1. Germline assignment: CDR1 MNHNS and CDR2 SASEGT. CDR3 length equals 17 residues. V dropped 7 bases and J dropped 0; count of bases not matched to a gene: 8. Here the CDR3 reads CASTGGLITSGANVLTF. Written as DNA, the CDR3 is TGTGCCAGCACAGGGGGCCTCATAACCTCTGGGGCCAACGTCCTGACTTTC.

The chain joins TRBV12-3 or TRBV12-4 to TRBJ1-1; the D gene is possibly TRBD1 (5 bases). The CDR3 runs to 13 residues. Trimming removed 6 bases from V and 5 bases from J, with 13 bases in between. This CDR3 is CASRDGGGTEAFF. The CDR3 DNA reads as TGTGCCAGCAGGGATGGGGGAGGGACTGAAGCTTTCTTT.

Regarding this clonotype: A much larger clone lies one base from this, so it may be a read error. The V gene is TRBV7-2, the J gene TRBJ2-6; 13 bases agree with TRBD2. Germline CDR1 and CDR2: SGHTA and FQGNSA. The CDR3 is 18 residues long. The CDR3 bases are TGTGCCAGCAGCGACCGCGGACTAGCGGGGGTTGGGGCCAACGTCCGGACTTTC. Protein product: CASSDRGLAGVGANVRTF.

The chain uses TRBV6-5 and TRBJ2-1; possibly TRBD2 for D (6 bases). This CDR3 is 16 amino acids long. Trimming cost V 6 bases and J 8 bases, with 23 bases left between them. Germline-derived CDR1 and CDR2 are MNHEY and SVGAGI. The CDR3 sequence is CASSRLATRSSDEQFF. The CDR3 nucleotides are TGTGCCAGCAGCCGATTAGCGACTAGATCTAGCGATGAGCAGTTCTTC.